These 16 T cell receptor beta chains came from one sample sequenced in a study of cytomegalovirus exposure and HLA in healthy donors. PCR involved 60 Vbeta and 13 Jbeta primers. Data came from immunoSEQ multiplex PCR; TCRdb stores just in-frame clones and leaves some out. The sample contains 130,000 to 150,000 clones, 60% to 80% of which appear only once. The sequencing input was PBMCs. These TCRs come from a woman in her twenties or thirties in good health and CMV-seronegative.

A remark on this clone: One junction end does not reproduce the germline sequence, and a read error may be involved. The rearrangement links TRBV7-9 to TRBJ1-2, with D unresolved. Germline-derived CDR1 and CDR2 are SEHNR and FQNEAQ (reference sequence). The CDR3 runs 13 residues. The CDR3 spells CSSTYHEGYGYTF. CDR3 nucleotides: TGTTCCAGCACCTACCACGAGGGCTATGGCTACACCTTC.

The gene calls are TRBV5-5 and TRBJ1-5; the D gene is possibly TRBD1 (6 bases). CDR3 size: 19 residues. CDR1 SGHKS and CDR2 YYEKEE come from the germline V gene (reference sequence). V gave up 1 base and J gave up 1 base, with 21 bases separating them. Here the CDR3 DNA reads TGTGCCAGCAGCTTGTACCCCCCAGGGGCCGGGGCGAGCAATCAGCCCCAGCATTTT. This codes for CASSLYPPGAGASNQPQHF.

V is TRBV30 and J is TRBJ2-1; D gene uncertain. The CDR3 sequence is 12 residues long. CDR1 is GTSNPN, CDR2 SVGIG, per germline (reference sequence). Trimming stripped 0 bases from V and 4 bases from J, with 4 bases between. The CDR3 nucleotides read TGTGCCTGGAGTGTACTGTACAATGAGCAGTTCTTC. Residues: CAWSVLYNEQFF.

This clone was counted a single time. The V gene is TRBV7-2, the J gene TRBJ2-7; a weak D match, TRBD2 (5 bases). The germline V and J ends were trimmed by 1 base and 3 bases, with 13 bases remaining between them. The CDR3 contains 15 residues. Germline CDR1 reads SGHTA; CDR2 reads FQGNSA. The CDR3 coding sequence is TGTGCCAGCAGCTTAGAAGGGAGTCTAATCTACGAGCAGTACTTC. This sequence encodes CASSLEGSLIYEQYF.

The chain combines TRBV19 with TRBJ1-1, with TRBD1 identical over 8 bases. The CDR3 consists of 13 residues. Germline assignment: CDR1 LNHDA and CDR2 SQIVND (reference sequence). V trimming: 5 bases; J trimming: 7 bases; junction bases outside the gene matches: 6. The CDR3 DNA follows: TGTGCCAGTAGTGCGACAGGGGACCGTGAAGCTTTCTTT. Translating it yields CASSATGDREAFF.

This chain joins TRBV5-1 and TRBJ1-1; D possibly corresponds to TRBD1 (5 bases). V was trimmed by 4 bases and J by 10 bases, leaving 17 bases between them. CDR1 is SGHRS and CDR2 is YFSETQ in the germline V gene. This CDR3 contains 13 residues. CDR3 sequence reads: CASSPREPGGAFF. The CDR3, as DNA: TGCGCCAGCAGCCCTAGGGAGCCCGGGGGAGCTTTCTTT.

The chain links TRBV10-3 to TRBJ2-3, with a tentative D call TRBD2 (6 bases). Germline CDR1 reads ENHRY; CDR2 reads SYGVKD. Trimming stripped 2 bases from V and 13 bases from J, with 16 bases between. The CDR3 has 13 residues. The CDR3 sequence is CAISEGPGTSEYF. The CDR3 DNA is TGTGCCATCAGTGAGGGGCCCGGGACTTCGGAGTATTTT.

This chain links TRBV4-2 with TRBJ2-5; 12 positions match TRBD2. V was pared by 0 bases and J by 0 bases, with 8 bases of the junction left unmatched. The CDR3 is 19 residues long. Per germline, CDR1 LGHNA and CDR2 YNFKEQ. The CDR3 spells CASSQDGASGGADQETQYF. The CDR3 coding sequence is TGTGCCAGCAGCCAAGATGGGGCTAGCGGGGGGGCTGACCAAGAGACCCAGTACTTC.

J is TRBJ2-7 and V is TRBV9; 9 bases map to TRBD2. The CDR3 totals 18 residues. Per the germline V gene, CDR1 is SGDLS and CDR2 is YYNGEE. Trimming took 3 bases from V and 3 from J; bases not matched to a gene: 16. The CDR3: CASSASPGTSTSNYEQYF. CDR3 sequence (DNA): TGTGCCAGCAGCGCCTCCCCCGGGACTAGCACTTCTAACTACGAGCAGTACTTC.

The gene calls are TRBV5-8 and TRBJ1-5; a weak D match, TRBD1 (5 bases). Germline CDR1 and CDR2: SGHTS and YDEGEE. V was pared by 3 bases and J by 5 bases, with 15 bases between. This CDR3 comprises 15 residues. This CDR3 is CASSWGLLWDQPQHF. The CDR3 DNA reads as TGTGCCAGCAGCTGGGGACTCCTATGGGATCAGCCCCAGCATTTT.

Comments on this clone: A read error may account for a junction end that differs from germline. The chain is built from TRBV5-4 and TRBJ1-2; no reliable D call. The CDR3 loop spans 14 amino acids. Germline-derived CDR1 and CDR2 are SGHNT and YYREEE (reference sequence). The CDR3 nucleotides are TGTGCCAGCAGTTTGGACGGAGGGATGGCGGGCTACACCTTC. Residues: CASSLDGGMAGYTF.

The V call is TRBV27, the J call TRBJ1-6; D remains unclear. Trimming removed 4 bases at V and 0 bases at J, with 4 bases between. In germline, CDR1 is MNHEY, CDR2 SMNVEV (reference sequence). CDR3 size: 14 residues. The CDR3, as DNA: TGTGCCAGCAGTTACAGCTCCTATAATTCACCCCTCCACTTT. This codes for CASSYSSYNSPLHF.

This chain joins TRBV5-8 and TRBJ1-1, with 10 nucleotides matching TRBD1. Germline CDR1 reads SGHTS; CDR2 reads YDEGEE. V was pared by 4 bases and J by 3 bases, with 9 bases of the junction left unmatched. This CDR3 is built from 16 residues. The CDR3 is CASSLGTGAVDTEAFF. The CDR3 nucleotides read TGTGCCAGCAGCCTCGGGACAGGGGCGGTGGACACTGAAGCTTTCTTT.

V usage is TRBV29-1 and J usage is TRBJ2-3, with 11 bases identical to TRBD2. Losses at the gene ends were 6 bases for V and 4 bases for J; bases not matched to a gene: 6. This CDR3 has 14 amino acids. Germline V gives CDR1 SQVTM, CDR2 ANQGSEA. In nucleotides, the CDR3 is TGCAGCGTGAGTCTAGCGGGGGGTCCAGATACGCAGTATTTT. This translates into CSVSLAGGPDTQYF.

V gene TRBV6-1 combines with J gene TRBJ1-2; D is unclear. The CDR3 loop spans 14 amino acids. Trimming removed 5 bases at V and 8 bases at J, with 18 bases between. Germline-derived CDR1 and CDR2 are MNHNS and SASEGT. The CDR3 is CASSSTGPVKGYTF. CDR3 bases: TGTGCCAGCAGTTCGACTGGCCCGGTTAAGGGCTACACCTTC.

For the CDR3, the DNA is TGTGCCAGCAGTGACCGGGAGGGGGACTACGAGCAGTACTTC. The encoded protein is CASSDREGDYEQYF. This rearrangement joins TRBV27 to TRBJ2-7, with 8 bases aligning to TRBD2. Losses at the gene ends were 5 bases for V and 3 bases for J; bases not matched to a gene: 6. CDR1 and CDR2 (germline): MNHEY, SMNVEV (reference sequence). This CDR3 spans 14 amino acids.